In its sample, the clone carrying this T cell receptor beta chain was seen a few times. These data originate in a study of blood T cell repertoires in COVID-19. Overall study context: Collection of acute and convalescent COVID-19 samples took place in the United States, Italy and Spain.

The CDR3 contains 12 residues. Deletions cut 6 bases from V and 11 bases from J, with 16 bases between. Generated by immunoSEQ multiplex PCR, the TCRdb table keeps only in-frame clones and is missing some. The sample carries under 100,000 clones, about 84% recorded once. The source is an elderly man with active or convalescent COVID-19. Sequencing was carried out using peripheral blood. The rearrangement links TRBV12-3 or TRBV12-4 to TRBJ1-1; D is ambiguous. CDR3 nucleotides: TGTGCCAGCAGCCTATCGCGGCAGTTGGCTTTCTTT. Translated: CASSLSRQLAFF.